This note documents a single TCR beta chain sequence. As yet, its antigen is unknown. An end of the junction differs from the germline gene, which may be a read error. This entry is derived from a study of T cell responses to AZD1222 COVID-19 vaccine. Points from the study as a whole: The CD4 TCRs associated with vaccination extended across spike and predominated at 160-218 and 743-854. The number of AZD1222 recipients seropositive at baseline was only five to seven. Rises in breadth and depth of Spike-specific TCRs came after two AZD1222 doses.

This CDR3 region has 11 residues. From germline, CDR1 is MNHNS and CDR2 SASEGT. The repertoire was sequenced with immunoSEQ multiplex PCR; TCRdb's copy has only in-frame clones and lacks some. The data contain fewer than 120,000 clones, over 85% of them seen just once; the ten biggest clones take up roughly 2.7%. The sequences come from peripheral blood, collected 28 days after the second AZD1222 dose. This receptor was identified in an adult who received the AZD1222 COVID-19 vaccine. The V call is TRBV6-1, the J call TRBJ1-2; the D gene is possibly TRBD1 (5 bases). The DNA of the CDR3 is TGTGCCAGCAGTGAGCGGGGGGACGTGAAATTC. Its translation is CASSERGDVKF.